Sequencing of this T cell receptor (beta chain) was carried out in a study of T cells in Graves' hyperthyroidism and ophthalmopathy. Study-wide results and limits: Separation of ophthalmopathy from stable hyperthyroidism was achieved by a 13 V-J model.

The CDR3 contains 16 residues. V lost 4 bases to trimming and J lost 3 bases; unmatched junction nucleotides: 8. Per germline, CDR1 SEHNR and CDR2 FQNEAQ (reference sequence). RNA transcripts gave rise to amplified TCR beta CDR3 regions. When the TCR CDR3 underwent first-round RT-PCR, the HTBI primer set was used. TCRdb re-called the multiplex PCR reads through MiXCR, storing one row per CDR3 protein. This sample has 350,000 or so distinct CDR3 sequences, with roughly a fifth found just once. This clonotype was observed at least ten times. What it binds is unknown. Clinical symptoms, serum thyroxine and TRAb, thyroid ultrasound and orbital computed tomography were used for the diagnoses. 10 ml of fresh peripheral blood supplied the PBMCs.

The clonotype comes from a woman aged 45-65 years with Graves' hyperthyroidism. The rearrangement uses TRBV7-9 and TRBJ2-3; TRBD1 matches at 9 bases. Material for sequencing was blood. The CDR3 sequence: CASSSLQGARTDTQYF. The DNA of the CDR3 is TGTGCCAGCAGCTCGTTACAGGGGGCGAGGACAGATACGCAGTATTTT.